This TCR beta chain was retrieved from a study of Graves' ophthalmopathy and Graves' hyperthyroidism. Study-level information: The collection of peripheral blood took place at initial diagnosis, before any treatment.

V was pared by 6 bases and J by 1 base, with 14 bases of the junction left unmatched. The CDR3 consists of 17 residues. The germline gives CDR1 MNHEY, CDR2 SMNVEV (reference sequence). The authors amplified TCR beta CDR3 regions, and they did so from RNA transcripts for repertoire sequencing. Following a first-round RT-PCR that used HTBI primers, a second-round multiplex PCR was carried out. Using its own MiXCR run on the multiplex PCR reads, TCRdb lists one record per CDR3 protein. The sample has about 660,000 distinct CDR3 sequences; roughly 39% are singletons. This clonotype was counted only a few times. Clinical symptoms, serum thyroxine, TRAb, thyroid ultrasound and orbital computed tomography formed the basis of diagnosis. PBMCs came from approximately 9.6 ml of fresh peripheral blood.

The chain carries TRBV27 and TRBJ2-7; 8 nucleotides agree with TRBD1. Sequenced: peripheral blood. The clonotype was recovered from an adult man with Graves' ophthalmopathy. The CDR3 sequence: CASRSPPGRTGSYEQYF. As DNA, the CDR3 is TGTGCCAGCAGATCTCCTCCCGGAAGGACAGGGTCCTACGAGCAGTACTTC.